Described below is a single TCR beta chain sequence and its context. The protocol was immunoSEQ multiplex PCR, while the TCRdb copy is restricted to in-frame clones and leaves out a portion. The sample includes approximately 50,000 clones, approximately 90% seen only once; the top ten take about a tenth. The V end was cut by 7 bases, the J end by 4 bases, with 14 bases between. This CDR3 is 13 amino acids long. The germline CDR1 and CDR2 sequences are SGHRS and YFSETQ. This sample was included in a study of T cell changes during pregnancy in multiple sclerosis. The TCR sequence derives from a female donor with multiple sclerosis, enrolled in a pregnancy study. Material: CD8+ T cells from peripheral blood mononuclear cells, obtained after pregnancy. The genes are TRBV5-1 and TRBJ1-2, with no clear D. The CDR3 DNA follows: TGCGCCAGCTCGGAGGTTGGCGGCTATGGCTACACCTTC. This gives the protein CASSEVGGYGYTF.